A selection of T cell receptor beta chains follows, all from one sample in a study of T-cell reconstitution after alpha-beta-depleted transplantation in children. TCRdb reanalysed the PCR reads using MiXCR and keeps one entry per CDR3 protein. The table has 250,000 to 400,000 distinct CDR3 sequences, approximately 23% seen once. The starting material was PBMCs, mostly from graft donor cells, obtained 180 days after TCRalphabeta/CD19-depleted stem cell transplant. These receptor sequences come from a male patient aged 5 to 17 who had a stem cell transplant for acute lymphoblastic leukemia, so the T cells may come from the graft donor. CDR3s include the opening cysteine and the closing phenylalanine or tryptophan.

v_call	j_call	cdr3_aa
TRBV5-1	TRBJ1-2	CASSLGGPWTGGISYGYTF
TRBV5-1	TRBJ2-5	CASGRTGGETQYF
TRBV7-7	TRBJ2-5	CASSNDRGSEETQYF
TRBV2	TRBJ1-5	CASSEGGGNQPQHF
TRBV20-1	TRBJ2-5	CSARLETQYF
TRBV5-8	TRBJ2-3	CASSPGTSGDTQYF
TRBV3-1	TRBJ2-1	CASSQGGRAQHEQFF
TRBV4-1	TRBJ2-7	CASSRSRHRTDSYEQYF
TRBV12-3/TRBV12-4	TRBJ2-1	CASSFLENNEQFF
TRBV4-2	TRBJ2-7	CASSQVAPQRGSSYEQYF
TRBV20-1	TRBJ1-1	CSARVDGIGGNTEAFF
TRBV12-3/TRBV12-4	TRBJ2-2	CASILTNTGELFF
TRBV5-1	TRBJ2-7	CASSLGVTSGSYEQYF